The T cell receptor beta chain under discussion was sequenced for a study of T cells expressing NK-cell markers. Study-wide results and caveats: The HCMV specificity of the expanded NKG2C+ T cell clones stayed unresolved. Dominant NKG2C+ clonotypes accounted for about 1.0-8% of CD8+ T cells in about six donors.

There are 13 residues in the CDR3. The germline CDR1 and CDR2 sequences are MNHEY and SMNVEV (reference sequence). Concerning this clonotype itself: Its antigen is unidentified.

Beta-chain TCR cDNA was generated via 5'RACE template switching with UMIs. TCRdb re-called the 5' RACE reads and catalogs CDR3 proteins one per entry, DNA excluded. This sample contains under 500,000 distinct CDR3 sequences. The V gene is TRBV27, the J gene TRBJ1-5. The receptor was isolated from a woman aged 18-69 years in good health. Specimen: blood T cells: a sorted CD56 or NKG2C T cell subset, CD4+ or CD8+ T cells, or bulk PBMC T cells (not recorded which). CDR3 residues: CASSTTENQPQHF.